The subject of this entry is one T cell receptor beta chain. Antigen unknown. The data were obtained in a study of siplizumab effects on memory and regulatory T cells. The table came from immunoSEQ multiplex PCR; TCRdb's copy has only in-frame clones and leaves some out. The profile shows 95,000 to 100,000 clones, around nine tenths of them singletons. Trimming removed 7 bases from V and 10 bases from J, with 16 bases in between. The CDR3 runs to 13 residues. The germline CDR1 and CDR2 sequences are MNHNS and SASEGT. Study results and caveats: Of the alloreactive clones, only a minor fraction mapped to unstimulated subsets. Proliferating Tregs' suppressive function in siplizumab cultures went unconfirmed. Treg-derived clones made up an average of about 68% of mappable alloreactive CD4+ clones with siplizumab and over 25% in controls. Naive T cells looked more diverse than memory cells, and they looked like major contributors to the alloresponse.

The TCR sequence derives from a human donor in good health. The V gene is TRBV6-1, the J gene TRBJ1-4, with D unclear. What was sequenced was non-Treg CD4+ T cells sorted from blood. This chain's CDR3 is CASKYRPEGKLFF. In DNA form, the CDR3 reads TGTGCCAGCAAGTATCGGCCGGAGGGAAAACTGTTTTTT.